This T cell receptor (beta chain) was profiled in a study of T cell changes during pregnancy in multiple sclerosis. Sequenced by immunoSEQ multiplex PCR; TCRdb stores in-frame clones only, minus some. The sample has over 85,000 clones; 91% are singletons. Germline lookup yields CDR1 KGHSH and CDR2 LQKENI. This CDR3 comprises 15 residues. V lost 6 bases and J 3 bases, leaving 16 bases between the germline ends. This clonotype originated in a female donor in good health, enrolled as a control in a pregnancy study. The specimen was peripheral blood, collected after pregnancy. The rearrangement links TRBV18 to TRBJ2-3, with a possible D match to TRBD1 (6 bases). CDR3 region: CASSPSARGTDTQYF. The DNA for the CDR3 is TGTGCCAGCTCGCCGTCGGCCAGGGGTACAGATACGCAGTATTTT.